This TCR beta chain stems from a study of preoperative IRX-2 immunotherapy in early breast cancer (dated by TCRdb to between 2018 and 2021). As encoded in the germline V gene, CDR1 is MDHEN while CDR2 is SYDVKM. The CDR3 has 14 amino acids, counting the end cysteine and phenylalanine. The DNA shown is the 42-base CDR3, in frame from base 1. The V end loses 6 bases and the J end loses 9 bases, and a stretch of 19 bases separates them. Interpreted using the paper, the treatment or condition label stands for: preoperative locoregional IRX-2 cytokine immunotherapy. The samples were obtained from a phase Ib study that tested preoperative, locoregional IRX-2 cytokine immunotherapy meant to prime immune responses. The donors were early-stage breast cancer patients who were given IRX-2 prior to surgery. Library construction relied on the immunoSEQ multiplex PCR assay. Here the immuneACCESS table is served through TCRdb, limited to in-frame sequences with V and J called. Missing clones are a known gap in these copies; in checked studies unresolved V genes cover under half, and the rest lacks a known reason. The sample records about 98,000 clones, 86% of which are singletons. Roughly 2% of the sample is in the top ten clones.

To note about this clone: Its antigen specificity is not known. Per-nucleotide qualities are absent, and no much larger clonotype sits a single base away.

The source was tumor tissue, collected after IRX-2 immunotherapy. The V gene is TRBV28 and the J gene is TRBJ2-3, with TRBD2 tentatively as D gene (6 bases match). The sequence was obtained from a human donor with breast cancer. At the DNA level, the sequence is TGTGCCAGCAGCAGGAGGACTGGGGGGAGCACGCAGTATTTT. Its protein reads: CASSRRTGGSTQYF.